The entry below describes one T cell receptor beta chain. Its specificity is not known. Alongside a J-beta primer mix, a sample-barcoded 5' primer served in a second PCR lasting about 7 to 12 cycles. TCRdb ran MiXCR on the 5' RACE reads and lists one entry per CDR3 protein. Of 700,000 to 1,000,000 distinct CDR3 sequences detected, more than 40% appear once; the ten largest clones hold nearly 20%. This entry belongs to a study of blood T cells in healthy people across ages. Turning to the study itself: Capturing about one barcoded beta molecule per two T cells was achieved by template switching.

Whole-study findings and limits: In long-lived donors, naive CD4+ cell counts and diversity exceeded those of aged donors. Investigators viewed diversity estimates from one million T cells as underestimates, the study reported.

Trimming removed 1 base from V and 10 bases from J; junction bases left unmatched: 9. Germline V CDR1 and CDR2: DFQATT, SNEGSKA (reference sequence). This CDR3 comprises 13 residues. Ranging in age from about 6 to 100, the donors were healthy Caucasian individuals from Russia. This sequence originates from a man aged 55 to 69 in good health. The chain combines TRBV20-1 with TRBJ2-7, with 8 bases identical to TRBD2. Sequenced sample: blood. CDR3 nucleotide sequence: TGCAGTGCTAGAGCTAGCCCCGGGGGGGCCCAGTACTTC. It encodes CSARASPGGAQYF.